The clone carrying this T cell receptor (beta chain) appeared a few times. Antigen: not known. The sample contains more than one DNA sequence encoding this CDR3. Clones were read by immunoSEQ multiplex PCR, and TCRdb kept only the in-frame ones, dropping some. Among roughly 10,000 clones listed, 85% to 90% were seen once. This entry is derived from a study of OX40 agonist ivuxolimab in advanced cancers. The study, taken as a whole, reports: Those patients achieving a partial response at 0.1-3.0 mg/kg showed among the lowest clonal expansion. The study found that CD8+ T cells averaged more expanded clones than CD4+.

CDR1 is MNHEY, CDR2 SMNVEV, per germline (reference sequence). CDR3 length: 10 residues. V was trimmed by 8 bases and J by 3 bases, leaving 2 bases between them. The starting material was CD4+ or CD8+ T cells sorted from blood, obtained in a trial of the OX40 agonist ivuxolimab. This sequence joins TRBV27 and TRBJ2-1, with no clear D. The sequence derives from an adult with an advanced solid tumor such as melanoma, head and neck, liver or kidney cancer. The CDR3 DNA is TGTGCCAGCGGCTACAATGAGCAGTTCTTC. Its protein product is CASGYNEQFF.